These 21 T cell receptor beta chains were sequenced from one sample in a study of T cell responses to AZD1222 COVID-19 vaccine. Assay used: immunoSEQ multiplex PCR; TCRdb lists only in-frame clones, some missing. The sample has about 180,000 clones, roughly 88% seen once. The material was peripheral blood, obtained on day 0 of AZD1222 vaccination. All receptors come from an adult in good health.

The CDR3 coding sequence is TGTGCTAGACAGACAGGGGACACTGAAGCTTTCTTT. Protein sequence: CARQTGDTEAFF. V and J are TRBV30 and TRBJ1-1; TRBD1 aligns across 8 bases. From germline, CDR1 is GTSNPN and CDR2 SVGIG (reference sequence). The CDR3 is 12 amino acids.

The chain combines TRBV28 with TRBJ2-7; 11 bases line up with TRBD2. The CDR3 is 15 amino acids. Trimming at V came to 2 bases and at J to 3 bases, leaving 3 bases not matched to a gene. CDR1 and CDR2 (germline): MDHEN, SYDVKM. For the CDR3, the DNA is TGTGCCAGCAGTTTAGGGACTAGCGGTAACTACGAGCAGTACTTC. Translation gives CASSLGTSGNYEQYF.

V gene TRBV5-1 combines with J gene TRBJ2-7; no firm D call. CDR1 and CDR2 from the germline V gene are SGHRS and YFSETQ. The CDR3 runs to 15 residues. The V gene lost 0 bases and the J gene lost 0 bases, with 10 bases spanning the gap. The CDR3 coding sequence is TGCGCCAGCAGCTTGGAAACGGTCAGCTCCTACGAGCAGTACTTC. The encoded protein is CASSLETVSSYEQYF.

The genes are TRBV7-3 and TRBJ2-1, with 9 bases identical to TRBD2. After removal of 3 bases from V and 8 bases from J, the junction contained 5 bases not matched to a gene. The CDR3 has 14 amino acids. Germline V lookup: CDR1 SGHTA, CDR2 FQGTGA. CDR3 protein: CASSLLAGTDEQFF. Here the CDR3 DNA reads TGTGCCAGCAGCTTGCTAGCGGGAACGGATGAGCAGTTCTTC.

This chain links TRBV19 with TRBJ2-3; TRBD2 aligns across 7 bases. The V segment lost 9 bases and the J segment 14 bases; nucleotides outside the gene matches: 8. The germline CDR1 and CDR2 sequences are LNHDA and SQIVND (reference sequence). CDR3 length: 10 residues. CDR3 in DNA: TGTGCCAGCGAGCGGGGCCGGTGGTATTTT. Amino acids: CASERGRWYF.

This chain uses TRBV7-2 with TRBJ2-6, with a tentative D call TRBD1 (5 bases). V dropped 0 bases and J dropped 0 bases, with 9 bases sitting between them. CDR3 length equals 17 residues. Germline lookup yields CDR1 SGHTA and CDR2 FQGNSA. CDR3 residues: CASSLARTRSGANVLTF. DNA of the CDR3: TGTGCCAGCAGCTTAGCGCGGACACGCTCTGGGGCCAACGTCCTGACTTTC. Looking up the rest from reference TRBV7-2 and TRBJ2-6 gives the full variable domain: GAGVSQSPSNKVTEKGKDVELRCDPISGHTALYWYRQSLGQGLEFLIYFQGNSAPDKSGLPSDRFSAERTGGSVSTLTIQRTQQEDSAVYLCASSLARTRSGANVLTFGAGSRLTVL.

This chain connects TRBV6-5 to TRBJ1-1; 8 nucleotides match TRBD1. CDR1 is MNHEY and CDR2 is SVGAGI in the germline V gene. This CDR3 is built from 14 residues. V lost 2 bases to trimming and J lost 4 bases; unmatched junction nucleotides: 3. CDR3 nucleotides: TGTGCCAGCAGTTACCGGACAGGGCCCACTGAAGCTTTCTTT. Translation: CASSYRTGPTEAFF.

The CDR3 DNA is TGTGCCAGTAGTACCGACAGGGCCTCTAGCAATCAGCCCCAGCATTTT. It encodes CASSTDRASSNQPQHF. The chain employs TRBV19 and TRBJ1-5, with 7 bases lining up with TRBD1. The CDR3 length is 16 residues. The germline CDR1 and CDR2 sequences are LNHDA and SQIVND (reference sequence). V was pared by 4 bases and J by 0 bases, with 6 bases of the junction left unmatched.

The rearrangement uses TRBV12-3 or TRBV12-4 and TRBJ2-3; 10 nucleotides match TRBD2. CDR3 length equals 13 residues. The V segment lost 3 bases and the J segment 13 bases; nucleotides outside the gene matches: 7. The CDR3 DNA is TGTGCCAGCAGTTTGGCTAGCGGGGGAATGAAGTATTTT. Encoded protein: CASSLASGGMKYF.

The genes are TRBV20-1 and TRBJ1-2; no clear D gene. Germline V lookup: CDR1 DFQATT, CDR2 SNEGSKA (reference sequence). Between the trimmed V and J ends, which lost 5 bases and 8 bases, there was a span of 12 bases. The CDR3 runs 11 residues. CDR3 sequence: CSASTHPGYTF. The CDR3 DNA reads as TGCAGTGCTTCCACACATCCGGGCTACACCTTC.

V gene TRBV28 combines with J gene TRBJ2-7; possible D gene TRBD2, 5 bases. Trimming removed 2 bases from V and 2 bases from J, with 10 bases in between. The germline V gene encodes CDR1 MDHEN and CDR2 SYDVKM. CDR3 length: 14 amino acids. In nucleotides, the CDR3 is TGTGCCAGCAGTTTAGTTCCAGCGGCCTACGAGCAGTACTTC. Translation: CASSLVPAAYEQYF.

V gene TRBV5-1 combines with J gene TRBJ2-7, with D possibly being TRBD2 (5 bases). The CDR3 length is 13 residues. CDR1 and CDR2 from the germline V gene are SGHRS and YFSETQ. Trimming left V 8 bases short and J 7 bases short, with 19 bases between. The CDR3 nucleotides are TGCGCCAGTCATAGCGACGGCGTGGGTGAGCAGTACTTC. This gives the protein CASHSDGVGEQYF.

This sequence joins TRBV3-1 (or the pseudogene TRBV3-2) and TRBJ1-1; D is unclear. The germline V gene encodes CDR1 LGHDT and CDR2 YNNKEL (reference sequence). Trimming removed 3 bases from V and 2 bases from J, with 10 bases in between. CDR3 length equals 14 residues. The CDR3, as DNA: TGTGCCAGCAGCCAGACCGGGAGTAACACTGAAGCTTTCTTT. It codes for CASSQTGSNTEAFF.

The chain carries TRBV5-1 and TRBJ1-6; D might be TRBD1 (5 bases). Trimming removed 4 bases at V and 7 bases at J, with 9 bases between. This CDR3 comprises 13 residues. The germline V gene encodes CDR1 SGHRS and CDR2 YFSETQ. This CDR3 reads CASSSRENSPLHF. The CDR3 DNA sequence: TGCGCCAGCAGCAGCAGGGAGAATTCACCCCTCCACTTT.

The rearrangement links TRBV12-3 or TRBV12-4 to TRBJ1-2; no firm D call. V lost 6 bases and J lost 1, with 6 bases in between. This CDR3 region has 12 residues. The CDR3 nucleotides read TGTGCCAGCAGACAGAGTAACTATGGCTACACCTTC. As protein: CASRQSNYGYTF.

The CDR3 protein is CASSLLGEKWDNEQFF. In DNA form, the CDR3 reads TGTGCCAGCAGTTTATTAGGGGAAAAGTGGGACAATGAGCAGTTCTTC. The V and J genes are TRBV28 and TRBJ2-1; perhaps TRBD1 as D (5 bases). This CDR3 contains 16 residues. The germline gives CDR1 MDHEN, CDR2 SYDVKM. V was shortened by 1 base and J by 5 bases, with 15 bases between the two germline ends.

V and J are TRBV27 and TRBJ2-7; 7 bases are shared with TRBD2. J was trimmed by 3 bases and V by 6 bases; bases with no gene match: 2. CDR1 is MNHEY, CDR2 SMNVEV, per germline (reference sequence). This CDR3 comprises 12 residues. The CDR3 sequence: CASSPSGYEQYF. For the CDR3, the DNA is TGTGCCAGCAGCCCTAGCGGCTACGAGCAGTACTTC.

CDR3 sequence (DNA): TGTGCCAGCAGTTTATACAGGGGTTTATCCTACGAGCAGTACTTC. Protein: CASSLYRGLSYEQYF. The chain carries TRBV28 and TRBJ2-7, with 7 bases aligning to TRBD1. Per germline, CDR1 MDHEN and CDR2 SYDVKM. V trimming: 1 base; J trimming: 1 base; junction bases outside the gene matches: 4. The CDR3 runs to 15 residues. The full variable domain, with the rest looked up from reference TRBV28 and TRBJ2-7, is DVKVTQSSRYLVKRTGEKVFLECVQDMDHENMFWYRQDPGLGLRLIYFSYDVKMKEKGDIPEGYSVSREKKERFSLILESASTNQTSMYLCASSLYRGLSYEQYFGPGTRLTVT.

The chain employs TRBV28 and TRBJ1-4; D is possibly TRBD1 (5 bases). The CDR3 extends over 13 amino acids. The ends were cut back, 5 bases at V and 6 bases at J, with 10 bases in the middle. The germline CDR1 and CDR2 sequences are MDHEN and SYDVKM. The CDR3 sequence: CASSPGIDEKLFF. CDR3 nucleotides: TGTGCCAGCAGTCCAGGGATTGATGAAAAACTGTTTTTT.

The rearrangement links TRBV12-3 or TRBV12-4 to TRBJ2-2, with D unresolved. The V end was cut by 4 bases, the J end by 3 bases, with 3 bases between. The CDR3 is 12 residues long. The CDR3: CASSSDTGELFF. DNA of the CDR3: TGTGCCAGCAGTTCCGACACCGGGGAGCTGTTTTTT.

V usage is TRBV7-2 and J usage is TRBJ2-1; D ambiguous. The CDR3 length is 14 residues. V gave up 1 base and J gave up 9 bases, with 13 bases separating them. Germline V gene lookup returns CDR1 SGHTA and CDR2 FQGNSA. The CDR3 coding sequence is TGTGCCAGCAGCTTAGTCGTGTCGGATCGTGAGCAGTTCTTC. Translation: CASSLVVSDREQFF.